This TCR beta chain was captured by sequencing in a study of blood T cell repertoires in COVID-19. The overall study: Donors in the United States, Italy and Spain gave samples during acute or convalescent COVID-19.

Generated by immunoSEQ multiplex PCR, the TCRdb table keeps only in-frame clones and is missing some. The sample yields 150,000 to 250,000 clones, roughly 82% seen once. CDR1 and CDR2 from the germline V gene are MDHEN and SYDVKM. The CDR3 covers 14 residues. The junction had 9 bases not matched to a gene; V was cut back by 6 bases and J by 6 bases. The chain employs TRBV28 and TRBJ2-3; TRBD2 matches 7 bases. Input material: PBMCs or T cells enriched from blood (not recorded which). This TCR derives from a man aged 35 to 55 who had recovered from COVID-19. The DNA for the CDR3 is TGTGCCAGCAGCCTTAGCCTAGCGGTGGATACGCAGTATTTT. Translating it yields CASSLSLAVDTQYF.